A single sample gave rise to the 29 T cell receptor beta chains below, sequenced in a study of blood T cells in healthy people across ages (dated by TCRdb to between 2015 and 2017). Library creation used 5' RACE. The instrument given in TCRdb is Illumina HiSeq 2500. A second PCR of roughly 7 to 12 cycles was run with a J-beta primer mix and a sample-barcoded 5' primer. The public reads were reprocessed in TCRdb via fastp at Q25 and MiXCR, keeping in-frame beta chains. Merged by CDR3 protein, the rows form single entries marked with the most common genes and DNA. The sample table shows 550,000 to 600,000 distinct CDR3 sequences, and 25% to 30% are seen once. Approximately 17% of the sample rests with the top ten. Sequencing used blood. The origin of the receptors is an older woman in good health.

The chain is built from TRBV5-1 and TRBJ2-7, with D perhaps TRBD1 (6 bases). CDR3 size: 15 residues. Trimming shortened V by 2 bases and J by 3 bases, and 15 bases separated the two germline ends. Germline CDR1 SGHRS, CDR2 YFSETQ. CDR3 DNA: TGCGCCAGCAGCTTTTCCCCCGGACAGATCTACGAGCAGTACTTC. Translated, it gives CASSFSPGQIYEQYF.

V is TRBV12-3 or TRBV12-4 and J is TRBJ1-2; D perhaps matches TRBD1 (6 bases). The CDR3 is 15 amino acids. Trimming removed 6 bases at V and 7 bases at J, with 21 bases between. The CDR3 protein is CASSPLVAGAFGYTF. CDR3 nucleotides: TGTGCCAGCAGCCCGCTTGTTGCGGGGGCGTTTGGCTACACCTTC.

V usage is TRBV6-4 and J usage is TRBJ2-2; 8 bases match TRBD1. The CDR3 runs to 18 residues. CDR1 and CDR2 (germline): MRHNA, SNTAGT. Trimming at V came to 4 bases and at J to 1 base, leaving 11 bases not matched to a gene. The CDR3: CASSGDRGGPKNTGELFF. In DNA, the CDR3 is TGTGCCAGCAGTGGAGACAGGGGCGGACCGAAGAACACCGGGGAGCTGTTTTTT.

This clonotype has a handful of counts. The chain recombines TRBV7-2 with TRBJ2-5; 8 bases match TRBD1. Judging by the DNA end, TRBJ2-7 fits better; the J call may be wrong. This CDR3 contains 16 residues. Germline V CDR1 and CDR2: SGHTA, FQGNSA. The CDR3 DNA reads TGTGCCAGCAGGGGGAGACAGGGGACAGGCTCTAACGAGCAGTACTTC. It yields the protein CASRGRQGTGSNEQYF.

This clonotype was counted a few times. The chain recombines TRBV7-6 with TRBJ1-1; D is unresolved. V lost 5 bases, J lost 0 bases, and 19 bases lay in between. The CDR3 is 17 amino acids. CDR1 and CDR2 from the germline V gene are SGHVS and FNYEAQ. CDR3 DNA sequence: TGTGCCAGCAGCCCTCATCTCGAAGCGGGAGTGAACACTGAAGCTTTCTTT. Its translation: CASSPHLEAGVNTEAFF.

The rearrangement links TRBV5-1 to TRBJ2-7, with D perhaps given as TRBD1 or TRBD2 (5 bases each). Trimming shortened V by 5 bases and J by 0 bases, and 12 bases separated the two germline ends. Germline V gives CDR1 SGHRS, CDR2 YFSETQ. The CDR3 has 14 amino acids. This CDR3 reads CASSRGPGSYEQYF. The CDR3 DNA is TGCGCCAGCAGTAGGGGACCGGGCTCCTACGAGCAGTACTTC.

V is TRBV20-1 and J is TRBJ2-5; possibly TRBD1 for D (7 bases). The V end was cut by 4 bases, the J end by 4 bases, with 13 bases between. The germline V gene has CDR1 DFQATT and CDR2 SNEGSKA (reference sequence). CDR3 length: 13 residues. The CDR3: CSAIHRGGETQYF. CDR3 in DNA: TGCAGTGCTATTCACAGGGGAGGAGAGACCCAGTACTTC.

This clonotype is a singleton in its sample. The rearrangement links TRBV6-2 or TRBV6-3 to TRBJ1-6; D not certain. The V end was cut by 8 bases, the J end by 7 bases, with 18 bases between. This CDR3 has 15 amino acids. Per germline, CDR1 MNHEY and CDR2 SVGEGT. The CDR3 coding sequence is TGTGCCAGCCTGGAAGTAGGAAGAGGAAATTCACCCCTCCACTTT. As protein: CASLEVGRGNSPLHF.

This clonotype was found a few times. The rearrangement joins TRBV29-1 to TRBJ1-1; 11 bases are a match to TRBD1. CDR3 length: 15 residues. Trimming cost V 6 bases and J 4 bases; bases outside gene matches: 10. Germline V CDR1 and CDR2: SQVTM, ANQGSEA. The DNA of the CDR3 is TGCAGCGTAGCCGGGACAGGGGGAAAGGGCACTGAAGCTTTCTTT. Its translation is CSVAGTGGKGTEAFF.

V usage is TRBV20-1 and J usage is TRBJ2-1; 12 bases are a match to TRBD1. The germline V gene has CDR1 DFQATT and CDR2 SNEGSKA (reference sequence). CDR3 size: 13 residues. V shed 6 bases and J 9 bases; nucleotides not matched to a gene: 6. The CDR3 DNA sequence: TGCAGTGCCCCGGGACAGGGGGCCGGTGAGCAGTTCTTC. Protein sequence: CSAPGQGAGEQFF.

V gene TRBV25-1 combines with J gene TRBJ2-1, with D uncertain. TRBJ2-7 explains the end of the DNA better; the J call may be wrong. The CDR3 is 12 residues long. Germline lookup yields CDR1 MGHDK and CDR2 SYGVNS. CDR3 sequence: CASRDQPYEQYF. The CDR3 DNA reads TGTGCCAGCAGGGACCAGCCCTACGAGCAGTACTTC.

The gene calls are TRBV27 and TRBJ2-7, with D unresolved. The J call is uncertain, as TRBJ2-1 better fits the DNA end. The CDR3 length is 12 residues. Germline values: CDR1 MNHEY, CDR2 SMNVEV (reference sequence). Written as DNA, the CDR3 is TGTGCCAGCCAGCTAGGAAACAATGAGCAGTTCTTC. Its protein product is CASQLGNNEQFF.

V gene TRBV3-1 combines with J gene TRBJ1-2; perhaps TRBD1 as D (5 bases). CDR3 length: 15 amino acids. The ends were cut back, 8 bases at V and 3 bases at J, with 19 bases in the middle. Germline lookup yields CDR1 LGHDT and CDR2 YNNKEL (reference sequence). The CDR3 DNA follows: TGTGCCAGCCGCCCAGGAGGGGCTCGGGACTATGGCTACACCTTC. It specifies CASRPGGARDYGYTF.

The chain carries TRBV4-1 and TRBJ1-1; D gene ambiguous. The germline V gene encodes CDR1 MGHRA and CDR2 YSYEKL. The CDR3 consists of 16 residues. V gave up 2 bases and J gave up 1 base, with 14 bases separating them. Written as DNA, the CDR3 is TGCGCCAGCAGCCAACTTCGACAAGCTAAGAACACTGAAGCTTTCTTT. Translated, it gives CASSQLRQAKNTEAFF.

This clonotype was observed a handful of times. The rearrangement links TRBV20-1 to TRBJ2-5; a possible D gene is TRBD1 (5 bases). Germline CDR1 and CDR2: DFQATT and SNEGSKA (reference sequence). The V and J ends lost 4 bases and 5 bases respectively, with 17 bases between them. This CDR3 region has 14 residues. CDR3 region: CSATLGRNGETQYF. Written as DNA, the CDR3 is TGCAGTGCTACCCTGGGGCGGAACGGGGAGACCCAGTACTTC.

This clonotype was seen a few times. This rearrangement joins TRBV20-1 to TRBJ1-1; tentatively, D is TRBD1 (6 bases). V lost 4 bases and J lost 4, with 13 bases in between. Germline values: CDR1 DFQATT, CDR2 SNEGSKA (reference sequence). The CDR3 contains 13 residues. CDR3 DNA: TGCAGTGCTAAAGGGGGGAAGGGCACTGAAGCTTTCTTT. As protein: CSAKGGKGTEAFF.

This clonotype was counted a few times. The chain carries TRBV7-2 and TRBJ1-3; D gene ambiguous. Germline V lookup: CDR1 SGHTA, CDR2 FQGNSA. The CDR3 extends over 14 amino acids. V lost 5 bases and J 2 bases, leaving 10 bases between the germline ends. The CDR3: CASSPSGTGNTIYF. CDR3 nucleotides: TGTGCCAGCAGCCCATCCGGGACTGGAAACACCATATATTTT.

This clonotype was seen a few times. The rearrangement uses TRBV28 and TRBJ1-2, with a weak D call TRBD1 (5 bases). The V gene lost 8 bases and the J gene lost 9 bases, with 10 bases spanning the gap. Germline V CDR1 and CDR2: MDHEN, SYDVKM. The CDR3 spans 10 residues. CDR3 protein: CASHRYRYTF. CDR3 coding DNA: TGTGCCAGCCACAGGTACCGCTACACCTTC.

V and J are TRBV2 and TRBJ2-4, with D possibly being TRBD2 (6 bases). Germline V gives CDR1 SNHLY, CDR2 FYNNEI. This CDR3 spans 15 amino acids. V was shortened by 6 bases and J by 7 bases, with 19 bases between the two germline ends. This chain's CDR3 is CASSPLGTSENIQYF. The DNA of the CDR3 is TGTGCCAGCAGCCCGCTCGGGACTTCCGAGAACATTCAGTACTTC.

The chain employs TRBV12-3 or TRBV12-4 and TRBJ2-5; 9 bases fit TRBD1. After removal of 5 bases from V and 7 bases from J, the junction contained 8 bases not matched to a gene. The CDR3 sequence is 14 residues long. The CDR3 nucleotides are TGTGCCAGCAGTCTCCGGGACAGGGAGGTGACCCAGTACTTC. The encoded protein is CASSLRDREVTQYF.

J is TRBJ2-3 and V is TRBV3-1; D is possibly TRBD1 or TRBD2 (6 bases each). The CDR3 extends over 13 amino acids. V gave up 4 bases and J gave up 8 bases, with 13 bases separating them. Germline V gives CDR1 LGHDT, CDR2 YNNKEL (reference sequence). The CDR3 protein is CASSPGASGTQYF. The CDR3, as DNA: TGTGCCAGCAGCCCGGGGGCTAGTGGTACGCAGTATTTT.

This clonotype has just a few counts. DNA for the CDR3: TGCGCCAGCAGCACGTCCGCAGGGCAGGAGACCCAGTACTTC. It codes for CASSTSAGQETQYF. This chain uses TRBV5-1 with TRBJ2-5; possible D gene TRBD1, 5 bases. The V gene lost 4 bases and the J gene lost 5 bases, with 15 bases spanning the gap. The germline V gene encodes CDR1 SGHRS and CDR2 YFSETQ. The CDR3 contains 14 residues.

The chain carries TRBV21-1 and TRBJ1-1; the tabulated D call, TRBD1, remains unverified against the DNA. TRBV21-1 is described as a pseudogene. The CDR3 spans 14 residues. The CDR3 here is CASRKTESNTEAFF. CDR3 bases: TGTGCCAGCAGGAAGACAGAGTCTAACACTGAAGCTTTCTTT.

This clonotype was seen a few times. In nucleotides, the CDR3 is TGCGCCAGCGGATTCAGCTCCTACAATGAGCAGTTCTTC. Amino acid sequence: CASGFSSYNEQFF. The J gene is TRBJ2-1, the V gene TRBV4-1; D remains unclear. This CDR3 is 13 amino acids long. V was trimmed by 8 bases and J by 0 bases, leaving 8 bases between them. CDR1 and CDR2 from the germline V gene are MGHRA and YSYEKL.

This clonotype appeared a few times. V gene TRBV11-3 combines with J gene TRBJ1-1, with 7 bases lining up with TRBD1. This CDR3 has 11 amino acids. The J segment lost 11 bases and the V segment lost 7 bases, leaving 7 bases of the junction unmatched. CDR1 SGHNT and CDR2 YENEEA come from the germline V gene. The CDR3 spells CASTYDRVAFF. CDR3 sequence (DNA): TGTGCCAGCACTTATGACAGGGTGGCTTTCTTT.

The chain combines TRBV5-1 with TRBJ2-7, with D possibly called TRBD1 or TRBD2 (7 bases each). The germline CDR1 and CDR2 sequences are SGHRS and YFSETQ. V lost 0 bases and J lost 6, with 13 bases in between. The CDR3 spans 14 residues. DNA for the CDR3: TGCGCCAGCAGCTTGGGAACAGGGGAGGGCGAGCAGTACTTC. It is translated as CASSLGTGEGEQYF.

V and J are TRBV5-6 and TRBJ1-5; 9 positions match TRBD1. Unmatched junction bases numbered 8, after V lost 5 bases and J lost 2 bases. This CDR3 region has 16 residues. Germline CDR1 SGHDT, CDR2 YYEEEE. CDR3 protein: CASSFTGGLGNQPQHF. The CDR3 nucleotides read TGTGCCAGCAGTTTCACAGGGGGCCTTGGCAATCAGCCCCAGCATTTT.

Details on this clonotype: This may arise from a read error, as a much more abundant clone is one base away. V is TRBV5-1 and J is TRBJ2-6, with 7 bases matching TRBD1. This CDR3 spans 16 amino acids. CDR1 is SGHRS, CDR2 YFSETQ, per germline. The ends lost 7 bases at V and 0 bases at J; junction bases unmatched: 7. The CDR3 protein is CASDRVQTSGANVLTF. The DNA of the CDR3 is TGCGCCAGCGACAGGGTGCAGACCTCTGGGGCCAACGTCCTGACTTTC. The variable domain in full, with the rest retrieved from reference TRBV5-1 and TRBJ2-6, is KAGVTQTPRYLIKTRGQQVTLSCSPISGHRSVSWYQQTPGQGLQFLFEYFSETQRNKGNFPGRFSGRQFSNSRSEMNVSTLELGDSALYLCASDRVQTSGANVLTFGAGSRLTVL.

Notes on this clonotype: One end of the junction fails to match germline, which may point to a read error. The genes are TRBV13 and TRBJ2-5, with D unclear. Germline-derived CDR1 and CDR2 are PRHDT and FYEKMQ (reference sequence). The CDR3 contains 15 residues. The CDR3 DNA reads TGTGCCAGCAGCCTAAGGCTCATCTTGGACGATGAGCACTCCTTC. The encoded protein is CASSLRLILDDEHSF.